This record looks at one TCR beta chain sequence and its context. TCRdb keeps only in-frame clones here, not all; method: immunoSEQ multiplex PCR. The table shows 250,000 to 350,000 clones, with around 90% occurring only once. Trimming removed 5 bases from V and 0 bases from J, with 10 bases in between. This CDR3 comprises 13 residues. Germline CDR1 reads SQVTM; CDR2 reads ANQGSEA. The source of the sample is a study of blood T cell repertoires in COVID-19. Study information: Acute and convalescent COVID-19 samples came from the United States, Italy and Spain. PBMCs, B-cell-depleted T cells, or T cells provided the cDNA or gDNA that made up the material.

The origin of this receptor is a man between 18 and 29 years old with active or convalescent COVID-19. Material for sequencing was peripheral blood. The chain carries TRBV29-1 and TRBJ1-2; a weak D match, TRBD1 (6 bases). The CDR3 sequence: CSVQWTANYGYTF. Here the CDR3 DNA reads TGCAGCGTTCAGTGGACAGCTAACTATGGCTACACCTTC.